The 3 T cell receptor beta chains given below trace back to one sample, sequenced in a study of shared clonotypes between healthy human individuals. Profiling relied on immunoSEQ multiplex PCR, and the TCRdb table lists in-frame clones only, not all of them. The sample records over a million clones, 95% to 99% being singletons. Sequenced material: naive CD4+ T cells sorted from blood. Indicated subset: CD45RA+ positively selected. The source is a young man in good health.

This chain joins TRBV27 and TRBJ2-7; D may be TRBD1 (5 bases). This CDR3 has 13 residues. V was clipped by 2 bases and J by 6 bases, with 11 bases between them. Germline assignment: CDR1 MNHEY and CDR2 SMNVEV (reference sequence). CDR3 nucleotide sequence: TGTGCCAGCAGTTTAAAGTCTAGGGGCGAGCAGTACTTC. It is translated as CASSLKSRGEQYF.

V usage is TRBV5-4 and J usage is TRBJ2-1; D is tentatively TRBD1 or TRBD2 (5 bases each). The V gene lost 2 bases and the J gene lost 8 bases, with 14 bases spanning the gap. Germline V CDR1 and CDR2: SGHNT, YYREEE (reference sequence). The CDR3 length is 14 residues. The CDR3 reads CASSLRRRGDEQFF. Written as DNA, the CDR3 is TGTGCCAGCAGCTTAAGACGTCGAGGGGATGAGCAGTTCTTC. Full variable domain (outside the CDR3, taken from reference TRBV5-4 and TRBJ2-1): ETGVTQSPTHLIKTRGQQVTLRCSSQSGHNTVSWYQQALGQGPQFIFQYYREEENGRGNFPPRFSGLQFPNYSSELNVNALELDDSALYLCASSLRRRGDEQFFGPGTRLTVL.

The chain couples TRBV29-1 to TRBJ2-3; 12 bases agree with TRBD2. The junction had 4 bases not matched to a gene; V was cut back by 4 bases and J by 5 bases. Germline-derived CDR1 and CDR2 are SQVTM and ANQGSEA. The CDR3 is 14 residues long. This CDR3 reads CSVGLAGGVDTQYF. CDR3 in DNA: TGCAGCGTTGGGCTAGCGGGAGGGGTAGATACGCAGTATTTT.